A selection of T cell receptor beta chains follows, all from one sample in a study of T cells after yellow fever vaccination. TCRdb re-called the 5' RACE reads with MiXCR, one entry per CDR3 protein. The sample records 500,000 to 650,000 distinct CDR3 sequences, approximately 13% being singletons. Specimen: PBMCs, collected on the day of the yellow fever booster vaccination. Receptors were obtained from a man aged 25-45 years who received the YFV17D yellow fever vaccine. Both conserved end residues are part of each CDR3. Each record gives: D gene, V gene, CDR3 protein. A D gene is named only where the DNA matches it firmly.

d_gene: .
v_gene: TRBV15
CDR3aa: CATSVGEETQYF

d_gene: TRBD1
v_gene: TRBV12-3/TRBV12-4
CDR3aa: CASGQGLYEQYF

d_gene: .
v_gene: TRBV20-1
CDR3aa: CSARWPGAAEKLFF

d_gene: TRBD2
v_gene: TRBV6-2/TRBV6-3
CDR3aa: CASKGAGGPFSGELFF

d_gene: TRBD2
v_gene: TRBV7-2
CDR3aa: CASSASGRGWYEQYF

d_gene: .
v_gene: TRBV12-3/TRBV12-4
CDR3aa: CASSLRIHEAFF

d_gene: TRBD1
v_gene: TRBV12-3/TRBV12-4
CDR3aa: CASSPRGTGGPSSYNSPLHF

d_gene: TRBD2
v_gene: TRBV7-2
CDR3aa: CASSLAWLAGQETQYF

d_gene: TRBD1
v_gene: TRBV5-4
CDR3aa: CASTPGTGSHEQYF

d_gene: TRBD2
v_gene: TRBV20-1
CDR3aa: CSTTWEGSFTRSQYF

d_gene: .
v_gene: TRBV6-1
CDR3aa: CASSLGGAAAYNEQFF

d_gene: TRBD2
v_gene: TRBV5-1
CDR3aa: CASSSTGLAGGPVTDTQYF

d_gene: .
v_gene: TRBV7-9
CDR3aa: CASSSRTENYGYTF

d_gene: TRBD2
v_gene: TRBV5-1
CDR3aa: CASSMGGTSGNEQYF